This T cell receptor beta chain is drawn from a study of cytomegalovirus exposure and HLA in healthy donors. Comments on this clone: Its specificity is not known.

Germline V gives CDR1 SGDLS, CDR2 YYNGEE. This CDR3 has 14 residues. Germline trimming cut 3 bases from V and 7 bases from J; bases unmatched to any gene: 6. Study-wide results and caveats: A missense variant in DCLRE1C was later tied to TCR beta V- and J-gene trimming.

It was with 60 Vbeta and 13 Jbeta primers that the PCR ran. Only in-frame clones appear in the TCRdb table, and some are missing; sequencing was by immunoSEQ multiplex PCR. This sample carries roughly 250,000 clones, approximately 80% of them seen once, and the ten largest clones take more than 0.3%. The receptor was isolated from a girl aged 2 to 10 in good health and CMV-seronegative. Sequencing was performed on PBMCs. The chain recombines TRBV9 with TRBJ2-1; TRBD2 agrees at 8 bases. CDR3 sequence (DNA): TGTGCCAGCAGCGCGGGGGGGCGTTCGAATGAGCAGTTCTTC. This codes for CASSAGGRSNEQFF.